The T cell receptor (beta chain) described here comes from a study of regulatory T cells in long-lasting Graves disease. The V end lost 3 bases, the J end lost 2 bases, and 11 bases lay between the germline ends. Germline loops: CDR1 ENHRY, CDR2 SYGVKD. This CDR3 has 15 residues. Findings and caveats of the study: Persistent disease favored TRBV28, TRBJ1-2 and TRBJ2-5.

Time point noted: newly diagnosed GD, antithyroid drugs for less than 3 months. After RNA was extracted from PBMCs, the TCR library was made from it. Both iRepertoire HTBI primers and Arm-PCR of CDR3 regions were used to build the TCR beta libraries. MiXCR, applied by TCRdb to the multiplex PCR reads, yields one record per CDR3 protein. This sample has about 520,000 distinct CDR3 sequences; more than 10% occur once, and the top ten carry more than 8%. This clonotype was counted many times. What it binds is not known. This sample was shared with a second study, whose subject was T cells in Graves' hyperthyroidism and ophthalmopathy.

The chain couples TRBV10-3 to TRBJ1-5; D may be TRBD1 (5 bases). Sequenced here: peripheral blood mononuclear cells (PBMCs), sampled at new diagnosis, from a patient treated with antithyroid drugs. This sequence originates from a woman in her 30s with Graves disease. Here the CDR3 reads CAISDVGGGNQPQHF. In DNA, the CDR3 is TGTGCCATCAGTGACGTCGGAGGGGGCAATCAGCCCCAGCATTTT.